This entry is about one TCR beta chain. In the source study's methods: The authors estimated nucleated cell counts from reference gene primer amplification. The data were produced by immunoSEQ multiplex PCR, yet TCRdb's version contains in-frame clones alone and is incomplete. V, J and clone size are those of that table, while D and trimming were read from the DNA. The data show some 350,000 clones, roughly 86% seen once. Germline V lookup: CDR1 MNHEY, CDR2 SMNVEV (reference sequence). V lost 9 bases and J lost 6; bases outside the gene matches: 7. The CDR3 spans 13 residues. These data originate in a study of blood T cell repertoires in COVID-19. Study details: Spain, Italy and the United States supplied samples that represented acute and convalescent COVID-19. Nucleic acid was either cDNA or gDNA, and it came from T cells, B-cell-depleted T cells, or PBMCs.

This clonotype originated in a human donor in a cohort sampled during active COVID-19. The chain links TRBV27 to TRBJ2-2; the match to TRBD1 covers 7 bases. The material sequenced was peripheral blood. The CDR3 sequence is CASKQGKPGELFF. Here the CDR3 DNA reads TGTGCCAGTAAACAGGGGAAGCCCGGGGAGCTGTTTTTT.